Sequencing of this T cell receptor (beta chain) was carried out in a study of beta chain features in type 1 diabetes. Study-level results: The study found moderately but significantly shorter TCRB CDR3s in all four CD4+ subsets of Type 1 diabetes patients.

Blood was collected once per donor into heparin, averaging approximately 110 mL. Cell sorting via CD45RO/CCR7/CD25/CD127/CD95/CD27 was performed to obtain CD4+ naive, central memory, regulatory and stem cell-like memory cells. V dropped 6 bases and J dropped 6 bases, with 21 bases sitting between them. Germline V gene lookup returns CDR1 SNHLY and CDR2 FYNNEI. The CDR3 totals 16 residues. Expressed TCRB transcripts were sequenced because the isolated RNA had all been reverse transcribed beforehand. Assay used: immunoSEQ multiplex PCR; TCRdb lists only in-frame clones, some missing. The sample has more than 300,000 clones, roughly 13% seen once. This clone has just a few counts. The target antigen is unknown.

V gene TRBV2 combines with J gene TRBJ1-5; D perhaps matches TRBD1 (5 bases). The material sequenced was naive CD4+ T cells from blood. The TCR comes from a woman aged 18-29 years with type 1 diabetes. CDR3 residues: CASRAPTSQGSQPQHF. DNA of the CDR3: TGTGCCAGCAGGGCCCCTACATCCCAGGGAAGTCAGCCCCAGCATTTT.